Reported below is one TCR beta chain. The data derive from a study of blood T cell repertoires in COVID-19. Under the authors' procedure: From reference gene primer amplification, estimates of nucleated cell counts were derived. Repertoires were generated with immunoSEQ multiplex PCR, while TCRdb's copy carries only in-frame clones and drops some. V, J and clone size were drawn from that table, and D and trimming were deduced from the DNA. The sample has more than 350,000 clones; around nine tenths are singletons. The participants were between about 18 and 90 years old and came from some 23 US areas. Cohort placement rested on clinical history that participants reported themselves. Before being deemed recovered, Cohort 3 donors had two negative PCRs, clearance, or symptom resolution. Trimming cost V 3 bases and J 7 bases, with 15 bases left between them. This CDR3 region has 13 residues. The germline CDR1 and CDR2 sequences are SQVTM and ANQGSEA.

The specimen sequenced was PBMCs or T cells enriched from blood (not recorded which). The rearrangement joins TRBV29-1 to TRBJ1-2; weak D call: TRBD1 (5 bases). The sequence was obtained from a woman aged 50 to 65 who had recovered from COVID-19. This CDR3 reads CSVDPPGDGGYTF. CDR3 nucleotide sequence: TGCAGCGTTGACCCCCCGGGGGACGGTGGCTACACCTTC.